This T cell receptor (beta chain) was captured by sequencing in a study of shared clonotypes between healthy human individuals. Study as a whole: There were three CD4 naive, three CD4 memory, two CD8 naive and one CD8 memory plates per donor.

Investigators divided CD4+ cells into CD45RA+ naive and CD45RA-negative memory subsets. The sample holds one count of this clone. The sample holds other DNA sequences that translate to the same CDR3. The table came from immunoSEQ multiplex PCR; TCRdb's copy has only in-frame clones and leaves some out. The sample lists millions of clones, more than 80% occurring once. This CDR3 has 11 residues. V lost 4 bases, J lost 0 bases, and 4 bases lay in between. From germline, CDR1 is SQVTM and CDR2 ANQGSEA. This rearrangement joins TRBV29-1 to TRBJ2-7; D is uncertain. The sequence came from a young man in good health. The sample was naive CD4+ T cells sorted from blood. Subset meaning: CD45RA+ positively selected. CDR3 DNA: TGCAGCGTTGCCAGCTCCTACGAGCAGTACTTC. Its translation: CSVASSYEQYF.